This T cell receptor (beta chain) was identified in a study of blood T cell repertoires in COVID-19. Study overall: Sample material is recorded as cDNA or gDNA derived from T cells, B-cell-depleted T cells, or PBMCs.

V shed 3 bases, J shed 2 bases, and the junction held 14 bases outside the gene matches. In germline, CDR1 is MGHRA, CDR2 YSYEKL. CDR3 length equals 19 residues. Sequencing was performed with immunoSEQ multiplex PCR; in TCRdb, only in-frame clones are kept and a portion is missing. The sample has about 100,000 clones, around four fifths seen once. This TCR was recovered from a man in his sixties or seventies with active or convalescent COVID-19. V usage is TRBV4-1 and J usage is TRBJ2-3, with 10 bases lining up with TRBD2. The source material was peripheral blood. CDR3 in DNA: TGCGCCAGCAGCCACCCTCTCGGAGGACTAGCGGTCCACACAGATACGCAGTATTTT. Encoded protein: CASSHPLGGLAVHTDTQYF.